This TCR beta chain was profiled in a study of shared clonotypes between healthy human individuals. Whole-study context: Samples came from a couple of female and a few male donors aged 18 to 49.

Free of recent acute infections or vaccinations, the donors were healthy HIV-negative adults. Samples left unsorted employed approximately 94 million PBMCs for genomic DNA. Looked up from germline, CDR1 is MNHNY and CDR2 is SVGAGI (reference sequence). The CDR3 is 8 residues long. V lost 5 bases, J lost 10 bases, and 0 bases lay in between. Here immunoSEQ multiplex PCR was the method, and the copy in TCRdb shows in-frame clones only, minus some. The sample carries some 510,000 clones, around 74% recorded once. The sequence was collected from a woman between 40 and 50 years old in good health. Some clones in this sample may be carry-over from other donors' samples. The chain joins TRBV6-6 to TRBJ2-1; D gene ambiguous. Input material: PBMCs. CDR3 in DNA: TGTGCCAGCAGTGAGCAGTTCTTC. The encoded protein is CASSEQFF.